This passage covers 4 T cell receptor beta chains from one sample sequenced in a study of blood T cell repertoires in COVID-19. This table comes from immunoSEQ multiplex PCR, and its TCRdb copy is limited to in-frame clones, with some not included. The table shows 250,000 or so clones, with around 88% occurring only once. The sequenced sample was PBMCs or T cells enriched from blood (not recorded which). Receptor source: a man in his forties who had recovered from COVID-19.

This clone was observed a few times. CDR3: CSVYWAGRDTEAFF. For the CDR3, the DNA is TGCAGCGTTTATTGGGCAGGGAGGGACACTGAAGCTTTCTTT. The chain couples TRBV29-1 to TRBJ1-1; D perhaps matches TRBD1 (5 bases). From germline, CDR1 is SQVTM and CDR2 ANQGSEA. The CDR3 runs 14 residues. Trimming shortened V by 5 bases and J by 3 bases, and 16 bases separated the two germline ends.

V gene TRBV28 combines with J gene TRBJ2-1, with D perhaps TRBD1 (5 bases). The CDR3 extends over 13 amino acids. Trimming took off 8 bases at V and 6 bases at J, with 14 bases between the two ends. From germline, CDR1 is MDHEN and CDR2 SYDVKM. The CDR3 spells CASGQLSGNEQFF. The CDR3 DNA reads TGTGCCAGCGGACAATTGAGTGGCAATGAGCAGTTCTTC.

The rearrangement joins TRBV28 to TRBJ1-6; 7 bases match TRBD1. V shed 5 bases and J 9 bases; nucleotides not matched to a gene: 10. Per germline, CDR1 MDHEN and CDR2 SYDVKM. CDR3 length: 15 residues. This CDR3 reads CASSPSGTASSPLHF. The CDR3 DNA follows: TGTGCCAGCAGTCCCTCCGGGACAGCCTCTTCACCCCTCCACTTT. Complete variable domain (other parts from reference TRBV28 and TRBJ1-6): DVKVTQSSRYLVKRTGEKVFLECVQDMDHENMFWYRQDPGLGLRLIYFSYDVKMKEKGDIPEGYSVSREKKERFSLILESASTNQTSMYLCASSPSGTASSPLHFGNGTRLTVT.

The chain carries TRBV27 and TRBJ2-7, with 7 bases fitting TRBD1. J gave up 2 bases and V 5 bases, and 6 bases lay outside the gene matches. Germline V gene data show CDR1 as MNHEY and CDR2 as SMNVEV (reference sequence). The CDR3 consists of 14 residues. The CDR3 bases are TGTGCCAGCAGTAAACAACAGGGGCCCTACGAGCAGTACTTC. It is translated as CASSKQQGPYEQYF.